A selection of T cell receptor beta chains follows, all from one sample in a study of T-cell memory formation after mild COVID-19. One entry per CDR3 protein results from TCRdb running MiXCR on the 5' RACE reads. Here the sample spans more than 350,000 distinct CDR3 sequences, 20% to 25% being singletons. Sequenced input: PBMCs or a T cell subset sorted from them (not recorded which). These receptors all come from an adult woman who had mild COVID-19 (a few samples of this study predate the infection). Cell type and time point are not known. CDR3s include the opening cysteine and the closing phenylalanine or tryptophan. Each record gives: clone size, J gene, D gene, V gene, CDR3 protein, CDR3 DNA. D genes are given only for firm matches. Only part of the rows carry a size: once, few, many, or a class if the clone is expanded.

clone size: -
J gene: TRBJ1-2
D gene: -
V gene: TRBV12-3/TRBV12-4
CDR3 protein: CASSLQGGDRGYTF
CDR3 DNA: TGTGCCAGCAGTTTACAGGGAGGGGATAGGGGCTACACCTTC

clone size: -
J gene: TRBJ1-3
D gene: -
V gene: TRBV7-9
CDR3 protein: CASSSRGGRRTFSGNTIYF
CDR3 DNA: TGTGCCAGCAGCTCTAGGGGTGGCAGGCGTACCTTCTCTGGAAACACCATATATTTT

clone size: -
J gene: TRBJ1-2
D gene: -
V gene: TRBV9
CDR3 protein: CASSSRRGDYGYTF
CDR3 DNA: TGTGCCAGCAGCTCCAGACGAGGTGACTATGGCTACACCTTC

clone size: -
J gene: TRBJ2-3
D gene: TRBD2
V gene: TRBV24-1
CDR3 protein: CATSDPGDSGSTDTQYF
CDR3 DNA: TGTGCCACCAGTGACCCCGGAGATAGCGGGAGCACAGATACGCAGTATTTT

clone size: once
J gene: TRBJ2-7
D gene: -
V gene: TRBV29-1
CDR3 protein: CSVDVGAAGEQYF
CDR3 DNA: TGCAGCGTGGATGTCGGAGCCGCTGGGGAGCAGTACTTC

clone size: few
J gene: TRBJ2-5
D gene: TRBD2
V gene: TRBV5-1
CDR3 protein: CASSPSVAGGPETQYF
CDR3 DNA: TGCGCCAGCAGCCCGAGTGTAGCGGGAGGGCCAGAGACCCAGTACTTC

clone size: -
J gene: TRBJ2-1
D gene: -
V gene: TRBV7-2
CDR3 protein: CASSLRVLTYNEQFF
CDR3 DNA: TGTGCCAGCAGCCTCAGGGTCCTTACTTACAATGAGCAGTTCTTC

clone size: many
J gene: TRBJ2-1
D gene: TRBD1
V gene: TRBV5-1
CDR3 protein: CASSLSRDRGLDEQFF
CDR3 DNA: TGCGCCAGCAGCTTGTCCCGGGACAGGGGGCTCGATGAGCAGTTCTTC

clone size: -
J gene: TRBJ2-3
D gene: -
V gene: TRBV12-5
CDR3 protein: CASGLSALTDTQYF
CDR3 DNA: TGTGCTAGTGGTTTGTCGGCCCTAACAGATACGCAGTATTTT

clone size: -
J gene: TRBJ2-3
D gene: TRBD2
V gene: TRBV12-3/TRBV12-4
CDR3 protein: CASSPPVAGVPDTQYF
CDR3 DNA: TGTGCCAGCAGTCCCCCCGTAGCGGGGGTCCCAGATACGCAGTATTTT

clone size: -
J gene: TRBJ2-3
D gene: TRBD1
V gene: TRBV24-1
CDR3 protein: CATSDGTAPTDTQYF
CDR3 DNA: TGTGCCACCAGTGATGGGACAGCACCCACAGATACGCAGTATTTT

clone size: few
J gene: TRBJ2-7
D gene: -
V gene: TRBV12-3/TRBV12-4
CDR3 protein: CASSSTRSYEQYF
CDR3 DNA: TGTGCCAGCAGTTCGACGCGCTCCTACGAGCAGTACTTC

clone size: many
J gene: TRBJ2-7
D gene: -
V gene: TRBV7-9
CDR3 protein: CASSSGYDYEQYF
CDR3 DNA: TGTGCCAGCAGCTCGGGGTACGACTACGAGCAGTACTTC

clone size: -
J gene: TRBJ2-1
D gene: TRBD1
V gene: TRBV4-3
CDR3 protein: CASSQGPGGSLHEQFF
CDR3 DNA: TGCGCCAGCAGCCAAGGGCCAGGGGGCTCTTTACATGAGCAGTTCTTC

clone size: few
J gene: TRBJ2-7
D gene: -
V gene: TRBV18
CDR3 protein: CASSPQRNEQYF
CDR3 DNA: TGTGCCAGCTCACCACAGCGGAACGAGCAGTACTTC

clone size: -
J gene: TRBJ2-7
D gene: TRBD2
V gene: TRBV15
CDR3 protein: CATSRDLSGSGSHEQYF
CDR3 DNA: TGTGCCACCAGCAGAGACCTCTCTGGTAGCGGGAGCCACGAGCAGTACTTC

clone size: many
J gene: TRBJ2-3
D gene: -
V gene: TRBV11-2
CDR3 protein: CASSLSLSTDTQYF
CDR3 DNA: TGTGCCAGCAGCTTAAGCCTTAGCACAGATACGCAGTATTTT

clone size: -
J gene: TRBJ1-2
D gene: -
V gene: TRBV4-1
CDR3 protein: CASSQGSGRVDF
CDR3 DNA: TGCGCCAGCAGCCAGGGTTCGGGCAGGGTGGACTTC

clone size: -
J gene: TRBJ2-5
D gene: -
V gene: TRBV20-1
CDR3 protein: CSAPLYLGETQYF
CDR3 DNA: TGCAGTGCTCCCCTCTACCTCGGAGAGACCCAGTACTTC

clone size: few
J gene: TRBJ2-3
D gene: TRBD1
V gene: TRBV25-1
CDR3 protein: CASRRGTGTDTQYF
CDR3 DNA: TGTGCCAGCAGGAGGGGGACAGGCACAGATACGCAGTATTTT

clone size: few
J gene: TRBJ2-7
D gene: -
V gene: TRBV5-1
CDR3 protein: CASRTASSYEQYF
CDR3 DNA: TGCGCCAGCAGAACAGCGAGCTCCTACGAGCAGTACTTC

clone size: -
J gene: TRBJ2-1
D gene: -
V gene: TRBV29-1
CDR3 protein: CSLGGLPSYNEQFF
CDR3 DNA: TGCAGCCTCGGGGGGCTCCCCTCCTACAATGAGCAGTTCTTC

clone size: many
J gene: TRBJ2-1
D gene: TRBD2
V gene: TRBV5-1
CDR3 protein: CASSLRTGEGYNEQFF
CDR3 DNA: TGCGCCAGCAGCTTGCGGACGGGGGAGGGCTACAATGAGCAGTTCTTC

clone size: -
J gene: TRBJ2-7
D gene: TRBD1
V gene: TRBV7-2
CDR3 protein: CASSESSDRAYEQYF
CDR3 DNA: TGTGCCAGCAGCGAATCCTCGGACAGGGCCTACGAGCAGTACTTC

clone size: -
J gene: TRBJ2-3
D gene: TRBD2
V gene: TRBV24-1
CDR3 protein: CATSDHLSGSGDTQYF
CDR3 DNA: TGTGCCACCAGTGATCACCTTAGCGGGAGTGGAGATACGCAGTATTTT

clone size: few
J gene: TRBJ2-4
D gene: TRBD1
V gene: TRBV7-3
CDR3 protein: CASSLGRQGGKNIQYF
CDR3 DNA: TGTGCCAGCAGCTTAGGGCGACAGGGGGGCAAAAACATTCAGTACTTC

clone size: -
J gene: TRBJ2-6
D gene: TRBD2
V gene: TRBV11-2
CDR3 protein: CASSLVRGGYSGANVLTF
CDR3 DNA: TGTGCCAGCAGCTTAGTGAGGGGAGGGTACTCTGGGGCCAACGTCCTGACTTTC

clone size: -
J gene: TRBJ2-7
D gene: -
V gene: TRBV6-1
CDR3 protein: CASSEARGVWGGEQYF
CDR3 DNA: TGTGCCAGCAGTGAAGCGAGAGGAGTTTGGGGCGGCGAGCAGTACTTC

clone size: -
J gene: TRBJ1-1
D gene: -
V gene: TRBV20-1
CDR3 protein: CSARDEVDTEAFF
CDR3 DNA: TGCAGTGCTAGAGATGAGGTGGACACTGAAGCTTTCTTT

clone size: few
J gene: TRBJ1-1
D gene: -
V gene: TRBV5-1
CDR3 protein: CASSLAKGSGTEAFF
CDR3 DNA: TGCGCCAGCAGCTTGGCGAAGGGGTCGGGGACTGAAGCTTTCTTT

clone size: -
J gene: TRBJ2-1
D gene: TRBD2
V gene: TRBV5-1
CDR3 protein: CASSVGTSGDNEQFF
CDR3 DNA: TGCGCCAGCAGCGTAGGGACTAGCGGAGACAATGAGCAGTTCTTC

clone size: few
J gene: TRBJ2-2
D gene: -
V gene: TRBV15
CDR3 protein: CATSRGTTGELFF
CDR3 DNA: TGTGCCACCAGCAGAGGAACAACCGGGGAGCTGTTTTTT

clone size: many
J gene: TRBJ1-3
D gene: TRBD1
V gene: TRBV20-1
CDR3 protein: CSAGGGGPSGNTIYF
CDR3 DNA: TGCAGTGCTGGAGGAGGGGGCCCCTCTGGAAACACCATATATTTT

clone size: -
J gene: TRBJ1-1
D gene: TRBD1
V gene: TRBV5-1
CDR3 protein: CASSLAGQVGTEAFF
CDR3 DNA: TGCGCCAGCAGCTTGGCGGGACAGGTTGGCACTGAAGCTTTCTTT

clone size: few
J gene: TRBJ2-1
D gene: -
V gene: TRBV4-3
CDR3 protein: CASSQSGLSGQFF
CDR3 DNA: TGCGCCAGCAGCCAATCAGGACTCTCGGGGCAGTTCTTC

clone size: many
J gene: TRBJ2-5
D gene: TRBD2
V gene: TRBV10-3
CDR3 protein: CAISEAGAGQETQYF
CDR3 DNA: TGTGCCATCAGCGAAGCGGGAGCGGGGCAAGAGACCCAGTACTTC

clone size: few
J gene: TRBJ2-7
D gene: TRBD2
V gene: TRBV12-3/TRBV12-4
CDR3 protein: CASSLVSGTSGDSYEQYF
CDR3 DNA: TGTGCCAGCAGTTTAGTTAGCGGGACTAGCGGGGACTCCTACGAGCAGTACTTC

clone size: -
J gene: TRBJ2-7
D gene: -
V gene: TRBV6-2/TRBV6-3
CDR3 protein: CASSYREKYYEQYF
CDR3 DNA: TGTGCCAGCAGTTACCGGGAGAAGTACTACGAGCAGTACTTC

clone size: few
J gene: TRBJ1-1
D gene: -
V gene: TRBV3-1
CDR3 protein: CASSLNPTGVSTEAFF
CDR3 DNA: TGTGCCAGCAGCCTCAACCCGACAGGCGTGAGCACTGAAGCTTTCTTT

clone size: -
J gene: TRBJ1-1
D gene: -
V gene: TRBV19
CDR3 protein: CATLGGFLNTEAFF
CDR3 DNA: TGTGCCACCCTGGGAGGATTCTTAAACACTGAAGCTTTCTTT

clone size: -
J gene: TRBJ2-2
D gene: TRBD1
V gene: TRBV5-1
CDR3 protein: CASSLGTATGELFF
CDR3 DNA: TGCGCCAGCAGCTTAGGGACAGCGACAGGGGAGCTGTTTTTT

clone size: few
J gene: TRBJ1-5
D gene: TRBD1
V gene: TRBV10-3
CDR3 protein: CAISSGQGGQPQHF
CDR3 DNA: TGTGCCATCAGTTCCGGACAGGGCGGGCAGCCCCAGCATTTT

clone size: -
J gene: TRBJ2-1
D gene: TRBD1
V gene: TRBV12-3/TRBV12-4
CDR3 protein: CASSLGQGGVNEQFF
CDR3 DNA: TGTGCCAGCAGCCTCGGACAGGGAGGAGTCAATGAGCAGTTCTTC

clone size: few
J gene: TRBJ2-2
D gene: TRBD2
V gene: TRBV7-3
CDR3 protein: CASSPQAGARTGELFF
CDR3 DNA: TGTGCCAGCAGCCCGCAAGCGGGGGCGCGAACCGGGGAGCTGTTTTTT

clone size: few
J gene: TRBJ2-1
D gene: -
V gene: TRBV24-1
CDR3 protein: CATSDVGYNEQFF
CDR3 DNA: TGTGCCACCAGTGATGTGGGATACAATGAGCAGTTCTTC

clone size: -
J gene: TRBJ1-2
D gene: -
V gene: TRBV24-1
CDR3 protein: CATSEGSGNYGYTF
CDR3 DNA: TGTGCCACCAGTGAGGGGTCGGGCAACTATGGCTACACCTTC

clone size: few
J gene: TRBJ2-1
D gene: -
V gene: TRBV7-9
CDR3 protein: CASSLTAASYNEQFF
CDR3 DNA: TGTGCCAGCAGCTTAACGGCGGCTTCCTACAATGAGCAGTTCTTC

clone size: many
J gene: TRBJ2-1
D gene: TRBD1
V gene: TRBV4-2
CDR3 protein: CASGKVGGNDNEQFF
CDR3 DNA: TGTGCCAGCGGAAAGGTAGGGGGCAACGACAATGAGCAGTTCTTC